The clone carrying this T cell receptor beta chain was detected once. Its antigen is unidentified. The investigators reverse transcribed all of the isolated RNA, so they sequenced expressed TCRB transcripts. Data came from immunoSEQ multiplex PCR; TCRdb stores just in-frame clones and leaves some out. Here the sample spans about 340,000 clones, roughly 12% being singletons. V shed 5 bases, J shed 7 bases, and the junction held 10 bases outside the gene matches. The CDR3 sequence is 13 residues long. The germline V gene encodes CDR1 GTSNPN and CDR2 SVGIG (reference sequence). This sample was included in a study of beta chain features in type 1 diabetes. Study-wide results and limits: TCRB CDR3 length was moderately but significantly reduced in all four CD4+ subsets of Type 1 diabetes patients. Type 1 diabetes patients had VDJ junctions that carried fewer insertions and more deletions.

The source material was naive CD4+ T cells from blood. This receptor was identified in a woman aged 18 to 35 with type 1 diabetes. The chain combines TRBV30 with TRBJ1-1; 7 nucleotides align to TRBD1. The CDR3 region is CAWASGTEVEAFF. The CDR3 DNA reads as TGTGCCTGGGCTTCCGGGACAGAAGTTGAAGCTTTCTTT.